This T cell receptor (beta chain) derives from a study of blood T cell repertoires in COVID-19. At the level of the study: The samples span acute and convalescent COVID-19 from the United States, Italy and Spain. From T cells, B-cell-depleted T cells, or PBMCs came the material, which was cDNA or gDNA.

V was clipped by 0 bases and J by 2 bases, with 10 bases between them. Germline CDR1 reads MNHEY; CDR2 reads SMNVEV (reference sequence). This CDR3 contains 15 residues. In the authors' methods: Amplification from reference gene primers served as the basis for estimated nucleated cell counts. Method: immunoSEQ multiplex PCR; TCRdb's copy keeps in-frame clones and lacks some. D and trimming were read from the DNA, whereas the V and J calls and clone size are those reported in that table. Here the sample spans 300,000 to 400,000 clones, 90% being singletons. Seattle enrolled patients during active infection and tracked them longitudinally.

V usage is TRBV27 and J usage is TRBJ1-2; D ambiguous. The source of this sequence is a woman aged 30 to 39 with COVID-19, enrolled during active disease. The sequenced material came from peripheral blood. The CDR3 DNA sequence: TGTGCCAGCAGTTTATCTCGCGGTGGGAACTATGGCTACACCTTC. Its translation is CASSLSRGGNYGYTF.